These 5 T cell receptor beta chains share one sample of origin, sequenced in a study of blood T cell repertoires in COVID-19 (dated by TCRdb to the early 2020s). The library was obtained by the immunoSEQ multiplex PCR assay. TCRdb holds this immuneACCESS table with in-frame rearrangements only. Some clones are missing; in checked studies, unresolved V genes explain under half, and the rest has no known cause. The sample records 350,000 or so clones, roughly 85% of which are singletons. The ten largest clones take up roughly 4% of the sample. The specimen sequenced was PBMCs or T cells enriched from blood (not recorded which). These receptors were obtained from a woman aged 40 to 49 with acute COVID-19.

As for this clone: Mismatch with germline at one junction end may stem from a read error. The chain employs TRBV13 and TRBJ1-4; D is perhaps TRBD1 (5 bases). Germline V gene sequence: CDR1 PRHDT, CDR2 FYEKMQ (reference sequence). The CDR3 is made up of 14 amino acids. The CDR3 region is CASSVGEANEKLFF. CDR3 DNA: TGTGCCAGCAGCGTAGGGGAGGCTAATGAAAAACTGTTTTTT.

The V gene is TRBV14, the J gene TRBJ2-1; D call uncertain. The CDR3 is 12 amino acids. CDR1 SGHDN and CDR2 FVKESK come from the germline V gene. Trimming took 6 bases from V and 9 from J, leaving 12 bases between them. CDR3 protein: CASRSDWSEQFF. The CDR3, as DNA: TGTGCCAGCAGGTCCGATTGGAGTGAGCAGTTCTTC.

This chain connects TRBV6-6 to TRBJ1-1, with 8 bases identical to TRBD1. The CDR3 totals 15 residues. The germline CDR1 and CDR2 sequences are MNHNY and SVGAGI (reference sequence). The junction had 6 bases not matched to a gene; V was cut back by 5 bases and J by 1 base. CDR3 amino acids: CASSPRTGTNTEAFF. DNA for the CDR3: TGTGCCAGCAGTCCAAGGACAGGGACGAACACTGAAGCTTTCTTT.

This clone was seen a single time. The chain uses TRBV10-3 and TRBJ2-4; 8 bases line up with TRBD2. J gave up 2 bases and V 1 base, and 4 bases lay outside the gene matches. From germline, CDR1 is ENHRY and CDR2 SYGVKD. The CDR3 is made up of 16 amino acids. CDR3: CAISEFGGETKNIQYF. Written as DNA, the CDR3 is TGTGCCATCAGTGAGTTCGGGGGGGAAACCAAAAACATTCAGTACTTC.

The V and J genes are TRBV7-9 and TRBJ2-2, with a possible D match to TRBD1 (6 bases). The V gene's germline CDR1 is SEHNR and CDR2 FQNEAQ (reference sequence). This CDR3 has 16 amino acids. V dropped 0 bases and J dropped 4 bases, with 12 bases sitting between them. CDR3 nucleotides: TGTGCCAGCAGCTTAGCCCAGGGGTCAAGCACCGGGGAGCTGTTTTTT. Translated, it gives CASSLAQGSSTGELFF.